This T cell receptor (beta chain) was documented in a study of T cells in Graves' hyperthyroidism and ophthalmopathy. The study's findings and limits: Also found in blood were most expanded thyroid clonotypes above 0.001. Ophthalmopathy was predicted by the model a median of 6.5 months ahead of onset.

Isolation of PBMCs was performed on about 10 ml fresh peripheral blood. This clonotype occurred many times. What it recognizes is unknown. The CDR3 consists of 18 residues. Germline-derived CDR1 and CDR2 are SGHDT and YYEEEE. With V trimmed by 0 bases and J by 3 bases, 14 bases remained unmatched. Researchers took RNA transcripts and amplified the TCR beta CDR3 regions from them. First-round RT-PCR with HTBI primers amplified the TCR CDR3 region. TCRdb analysed the multiplex PCR reads with MiXCR anew, one entry per CDR3 protein. Of hundreds of thousands of distinct CDR3 sequences listed, roughly 19% are singletons.

The sample comprised blood. V usage is TRBV5-6 and J usage is TRBJ2-7; 8 bases are shared with TRBD2. The receptor's source is a woman aged 18-29 years with Graves' hyperthyroidism. CDR3 sequence (DNA): TGTGCCAGCAGCTTGGTCGGGCGGGGGGCCTACCTCCGCTACGAGCAGTACTTC. Translated: CASSLVGRGAYLRYEQYF.